This T cell receptor beta chain was captured in a study of neoadjuvant anti-PD-1 for oral cavity cancer. Study-level information: Patients mostly received three to four biweekly nivolumab doses at 3 mg/kg before surgery. Notes on the study in general: With a few patients per group, TCR findings need larger cohorts.

Worth noting for this clone: Its target is not known.

This table comes from immunoSEQ multiplex PCR, and its TCRdb copy is limited to in-frame clones, with some not included. The table shows about 12,000 clones, with less than 70% occurring only once. This CDR3 has 14 residues. Germline assignment: CDR1 SEHNR and CDR2 FQNEAQ (reference sequence). V was pared by 5 bases and J by 1 base, with 3 bases of the junction left unmatched. This sequence originates from a person aged 35-79 years with oral cavity squamous cell carcinoma. J is TRBJ2-5 and V is TRBV7-9; 8 bases map to TRBD2. Here the sequenced sample was tumor tissue, taken before nivolumab (anti-PD-1) treatment. CDR3: CASSPGLAQETQYF. The CDR3 DNA is TGTGCCAGCAGCCCCGGACTAGCCCAAGAGACCCAGTACTTC. The full variable domain, rest sourced from reference TRBV7-9 and TRBJ2-5, is DTGVSQNPRHKITKRGQNVTFRCDPISEHNRLYWYRQTLGQGPEFLTYFQNEAQLEKSRLLSDRFSAERPKGSFSTLEIQRTEQGDSAMYLCASSPGLAQETQYFGPGTRLLVL.